The present T cell receptor (beta chain) was sequenced within a study of blood T cell repertoires in COVID-19. Study at large: COVID-19 samples, acute and convalescent, were from the United States, Italy and Spain. In each case, the material was cDNA or gDNA derived from T cells, B-cell-depleted T cells, or PBMCs.

In the study's own analysis: By means of reference gene primer amplification, nucleated cell counts were estimated. TCRdb's copy holds only in-frame clones and misses some; the assay was immunoSEQ multiplex PCR. V and J calls plus clone size are reproduced from that table; the DNA served to infer D and trimming. The data hold approximately 210,000 clones, with around nine tenths observed a single time. This clone has more than one count but fewer than ten. Germline V CDR1 and CDR2: SEHNR, FQNEAQ (reference sequence). The length of the CDR3 is 14 residues. V lost 3 bases, J lost 2 bases, and 10 bases lay in between.

The material sequenced was peripheral blood. This chain links TRBV7-9 with TRBJ1-2, with TRBD1 as a possible D gene (5 bases). The receptor comes from a man in his forties with acute or convalescent COVID-19. The CDR3 DNA sequence: TGTGCCAGCAGCTTGACTGGACAAAACTATGGCTACACCTTC. Protein sequence: CASSLTGQNYGYTF. The full variable domain, in which reference TRBV7-9 and TRBJ1-2 provide the parts outside the CDR3, is DTGVSQNPRHKITKRGQNVTFRCDPISEHNRLYWYRQTLGQGPEFLTYFQNEAQLEKSRLLSDRFSAERPKGSFSTLEIQRTEQGDSAMYLCASSLTGQNYGYTFGSGTRLTVV.